This T cell receptor beta chain originates from a study of cytomegalovirus exposure and HLA in healthy donors (dated by TCRdb to 2015 to 2018). With respect to the entire study: An earlier analysis of about 560 of the donors reported 250 to 350 Gb of sequence data and 95 million to 120 million unique TCR beta sequences obtained from approximately 180 million T cells. An early release covering roughly 640 HLA-typed donors comprised approximately 300 gigabases of sequencing data and approximately 85 million unique TCR sequences. Of the 300 to 400 genotyped donors, around 81% fell in the genetic ancestry cluster associated with self-reported Caucasian donors. The study aimed to test whether signatures of past pathogen exposure could be identified by cataloging public T cell receptors. Using immunosequencing, the study profiled T cell repertoires from 666 subjects and related those repertoires to cytomegalovirus serostatus. Besides the first cohort of approximately 710 subjects, a separate validation cohort made up of 120 different subjects was used. To predict cytomegalovirus infection status, the study combined high-throughput TCR immunosequencing, statistical association of individual TCRs with disease status, and machine learning. To study patterns of TCR occurrence, a later analysis re-analyzed previously published TCR beta repertoires from around 670 donors and added high-resolution HLA genotyping. Rather than drawing on any new phenotypic data, the later analysis identified candidate immune exposures from TCR beta sequences and the way those sequences occurred across donors. In an earlier analysis of 587 of the donors, high-throughput TCR beta sequencing was used to judge whether each TCR beta V gene segment behaved as functional or pseudogenic. Alongside the repertoire data, information on donor age, sex, ethnicity and CMV serostatus was compiled. A later genetic analysis used genome-wide SNP genotypes for about 60% of the roughly 700 donors, treating that subset as a discovery cohort. All discovery cohort repertoires had been generated using a single sequencing platform. Both class I and class II loci were covered by HLA typing, at four-digit resolution. The number of typed donors differed by locus: about 629-630 for A, B, C, DRB1 and DQB1; 500 to 550 for DQA1; about 600 for DPA1; and about 450 for DPB1. Four or five DR-DQ haplotypes were handled as single units for association and clustering because linkage in the cohort was strong. Among some 400 genotyped donors of the cohort, an average of roughly 230,000 unique TCR beta nucleotide sequences was sequenced per donor, of which approximately 18% were non-productive.

The cohort consisted of 600 to 700 healthy bone marrow donors. Cohort members were all nominally healthy when sampled, although unrecorded immune exposures were likely present. The donor was CMV seronegative and was included in the group of 352 seronegative cohort members. A peripheral blood sample was provided by each donor, and peripheral blood mononuclear cells were used for TCR beta sequencing. Genomic DNA was extracted from the blood cell samples with the Qiagen DNeasy Blood Extraction Kit. Overall results and qualifications from the work: A group of highly shared sequence variants was considered likely to be a technical artifact of the sequencing pipeline. Specific HLA alleles were associated with 15,000 to 20,000 TCR beta sequences at a false discovery rate of 0.05 in a later analysis. Broadly in line with IMGT annotations, most TCR beta V segments showed up in productive rearrangements about 90% or about 30% of the time in an earlier analysis of about 500 of the donors. Correlated functional status among segregating V segments might reflect linkage disequilibrium, but an unknown experimental factor could not be ruled out. In a later analysis, HLA-associated TCR beta chains showed more clonal expansion and lower generation probabilities than non-associated chains that were equally common. In a later genetic analysis, a missense DCLRE1C variant was associated with V-gene and J-gene trimming of TCR beta chains, and the association was replicated in an independent cohort. Several of the top co-occurrence clusters appeared to be linked to parvovirus B19, influenza, CMV and Epstein-Barr virus, according to a later analysis. The classifier was reported to diagnose cytomegalovirus status with high specificity and sensitivity in both the original cohort and the validation cohort. In a later analysis, the rate of TCR association differed among HLA loci, with DRB1 alleles having the most associated TCRs and HLA-C alleles having the fewest. A few of the identified cytomegalovirus-associated TCR beta chains were confirmed in vitro to be specific for cytomegalovirus antigens. In a later genetic analysis, fewer N-insertions in productive TCRs were reported among donors in an Asian-associated ancestry cluster than the roughly 670-donor mean. Roughly uniform sequencing depth across donors was assumed in presence/absence analyses, although this assumption may not hold. Because counts were too low, 15 or so rarely observed V segments, including chromosome 9 orphons, were excluded from the earlier analysis of 587 of the donors. The cohort was sequenced for TCR beta chains only, and without alpha or paired-chain data the features that could be detected were limited. The authors suggested that the approach could potentially be generalized to other disease states and immunological phenotypes. Strong co-occurrence of HLA alleles, especially DR and DQ, made assigning TCR associations to individual alleles difficult. Because some donors lacked HLA typing at each locus, the association tests relied only on the typed subset. The only immune exposure information available for the cohort was CMV serostatus. A later analysis found that most CMV-associated TCR beta chains appeared HLA-restricted, with HLA associations seemingly driven largely by CMV exposure. The study gave a list of 150 to 200 TCR beta chains associated with cytomegalovirus. A further reported finding was that TCR beta sequences accurately predicted the HLA-A and HLA-B alleles for most subjects in the first cohort. Because the 87-base-pair reads could not distinguish some IMGT-functional V segments, including TRBV6-2 and TRBV6-3, those segments were excluded. Across donors, most TCR sequences were observed very rarely, whereas some public TCRs were present in many individuals.

The CDR1 and CDR2 encoded by the germline V gene are MNHEY and SVGAGI. The CDR3 sequence holds 13 residues, the cysteine and phenylalanine included. CDR3 DNA is the only sequence kept; it has 39 bases, read in frame from the first base. Ends trimmed: V by 5 bases, J by 6 bases; bases unmatched to a gene: 6. As concerns this clone: Its antigen is currently not known. Base qualities were left out, and no much larger clone turns up one base away.

The method was the immunoSEQ multiplex PCR assay. A mixture of 60 forward primers for TCR Vbeta segments and 13 reverse primers for TCR Jbeta segments was used in the multiplex PCR. The CDR3 region of rearranged TCR beta genes was amplified from genomic DNA with a multiplex PCR assay. On the Illumina HiSeq System, the amplified TCR beta libraries were sequenced as 87-base-pair reads. In the authors' own workflow: A later analysis tallied roughly 76 million unique TCR beta chains across the 666 repertoires, and some 12 million of those chains were shared by two or more donors. To remove PCR and sequencing errors, raw reads were error-corrected and collapsed into unique sequences using a nearest-neighbor algorithm that merged closely related sequences. V, D and J gene segments were assigned by aligning CDR3 sequences to IMGT reference sequences. For a sequence to be retained, a match of at least six nucleotides was required to both a V gene segment and a J gene segment. Rearrangements were classified as productive when the CDR3 lacked stop codons and remained in frame with V and J, and all other rearrangements were classified as non-productive. CDR3 was defined by IMGT convention, running from the second conserved V-encoded cysteine to the conserved J-encoded phenylalanine. Sequences without an unambiguous match to a single V gene segment were excluded from the earlier analysis of about 600 of the donors. An earlier analysis of a few hundred of the donors called V segments functional above 56.7% productive rearrangements and segregating when the between-donor standard deviation exceeded 5%. A statistical classification framework was built for diagnosing cytomegalovirus status from the catalog of TCR beta chain sequences. V and J gene assignment, in a later analysis, came from comparing TCR nucleotide sequences with IMGT/GENE-DB human TR gene sequences. Using the TCRdist pipeline, a later analysis assigned CDR3 sequences along with most-parsimonious VDJ recombination scenarios. A later analysis defined each TCR beta chain by its CDR3 amino acid sequence plus V-gene family, and excluded reads lacking a unique V-gene family. A later analysis removed 592 highly shared, low-generation-probability nucleotide sequences to deal with suspected cross-contamination and a sequencing artifact. In a later analysis, a clonal expansion index was calculated for each public chain from normalized within-repertoire ranks of inferred template counts. In a later analysis, generation probabilities were computed using a VDJ recombination model fitted to out-of-frame rearrangements, and the results were checked against IGoR. In a later analysis, TCR-TCR, TCR-HLA and TCR-CMV co-occurrence was scored with hypergeometric tests, and a repertoire-size bias correction was applied to TCR pairs. False discovery rates were estimated in a later analysis by permuting HLA or CMV assignments 20 times. A later analysis grouped co-occurring TCRs with DBSCAN, adding TCRdist sequence similarity when clustering within HLA-allele-positive subsets. Co-occurrence clustering excluded repertoires with fewer than 30,000 or more than 120,000 public chains, plus five with anomalous nucleotide sharing. The immuneACCESS repertoire file appears here via TCRdb, limited to in-frame rearrangements. These files lack a portion of the clones; in checked studies, under half of the deficit traces to unresolved V genes, and the cause of the others is not known. D and trimming were read from the DNA, whereas the V and J calls and clone size are those reported in that table. Counted in this sample were roughly 120,000 clones; approximately 81% of them appeared once. Less than 2.5% of the sample goes to the ten largest clones.

Sequencing was done on a sample of PBMCs. The sequence was collected from a woman in her 30s in good health and CMV-seronegative. The sequence is built from TRBV6-5 and TRBJ1-2; 7 bases in between match TRBD1. CDR3 protein: CASSTGVRNGYTF. The nucleotide sequence is given as TGTGCCAGCAGTACAGGGGTTCGTAATGGCTACACCTTC.